The 29 T cell receptor beta chains listed next were all sequenced from one sample in a study of blood T cell repertoires in COVID-19. Sequencing used immunoSEQ multiplex PCR; TCRdb keeps in-frame clones, though not all of them. Of over 200,000 clones listed, roughly nine tenths are singletons. Sequenced input: peripheral blood. These TCRs come from a man aged 55 to 69 with COVID-19, enrolled during active disease.

This chain links TRBV7-3 with TRBJ2-1; 7 bases are a match to TRBD1. The germline V gene encodes CDR1 SGHTA and CDR2 FQGTGA. The trim removed 0 bases at V and 3 bases at J, leaving 2 bases unmatched. The CDR3 has 15 amino acids. The CDR3 reads CASSLTGGDYNEQFF. CDR3 coding DNA: TGTGCCAGCAGCTTAACAGGGGGCGACTACAATGAGCAGTTCTTC.

V usage is TRBV25-1 and J usage is TRBJ2-1, with D perhaps TRBD1 (5 bases). The CDR3 has 12 amino acids. Per the germline V gene, CDR1 is MGHDK and CDR2 is SYGVNS. V was pared by 2 bases and J by 11 bases, with 10 bases between. CDR3 amino acids: CASSEGAGKQFF. The CDR3 region has the DNA TGTGCCAGCAGTGAAGGGGCAGGAAAGCAGTTCTTC.

The V gene is TRBV7-2, the J gene TRBJ1-1, with D perhaps TRBD1 (6 bases). CDR3 size: 15 residues. The V end lost 0 bases, the J end lost 5 bases, and 13 bases lay between the germline ends. Germline values: CDR1 SGHTA, CDR2 FQGNSA. CDR3 loop: CASSLARGRGTEAFF. The CDR3 DNA sequence: TGTGCCAGCAGCTTAGCGCGGGGGCGCGGGACTGAAGCTTTCTTT.

Written as DNA, the CDR3 is TGTGCCAGCAGCGCCGGGACAGGGGGCAATGAGCAGTTCTTC. It codes for CASSAGTGGNEQFF. The chain joins TRBV7-9 to TRBJ2-1, with 11 bases that match TRBD1. The J segment lost 6 bases and the V segment lost 5 bases, leaving 3 bases of the junction unmatched. The CDR3 covers 14 residues. Germline-derived CDR1 and CDR2 are SEHNR and FQNEAQ (reference sequence).

The chain has TRBV5-1 and TRBJ1-6; 9 bases fit TRBD1. V lost 4 bases, J lost 8 bases, and 7 bases stayed unmatched. Germline V gives CDR1 SGHRS, CDR2 YFSETQ. The CDR3 extends over 15 amino acids. CDR3 loop: CASSTRQGVDSPLHF. DNA for the CDR3: TGCGCCAGCAGCACTCGACAGGGGGTAGATTCACCCCTCCACTTT.

The genes are TRBV19 and TRBJ1-1; D unclear. Between the trimmed V and J ends, which lost 4 bases and 11 bases, there was a span of 2 bases. Germline V gene lookup returns CDR1 LNHDA and CDR2 SQIVND (reference sequence). This CDR3 comprises 8 residues. CDR3 DNA sequence: TGTGCCAGTAGTACGGCTTTCTTT. Translation gives CASSTAFF.

The chain couples TRBV7-8 to TRBJ1-5; a weak D match, TRBD1 (6 bases). The CDR3 sequence is 16 residues long. The germline V gene has CDR1 SGHVS and CDR2 FQNEAQ. V dropped 1 base and J dropped 3 bases, with 13 bases sitting between them. DNA for the CDR3: TGTGCCAGCAGCTTAGGGACAGCAGACATCAATCAGCCCCAGCATTTT. Translation gives CASSLGTADINQPQHF.

The chain couples TRBV7-3 to TRBJ2-1, with 8 bases that match TRBD1. Trimming took 5 bases from V and 4 from J; bases not matched to a gene: 10. The CDR3 runs to 16 residues. Germline V gene lookup returns CDR1 SGHTA and CDR2 FQGTGA. For the CDR3, the DNA is TGTGCCAGCAGCCGCATTGGGGACAGGTTATACAATGAGCAGTTCTTC. It specifies CASSRIGDRLYNEQFF.

V is TRBV3-1 (or the pseudogene TRBV3-2) and J is TRBJ1-2, with D possibly being TRBD1 (6 bases). Per germline, CDR1 LGHDT and CDR2 YNNKEL (reference sequence). The V and J ends lost 1 base and 4 bases respectively, with 13 bases between them. The CDR3 runs to 15 residues. The CDR3 loop reads CASSQGGGAGYGYTF. The CDR3 DNA sequence: TGTGCCAGCAGCCAAGGGGGGGGCGCAGGCTATGGCTACACCTTC.

The chain is built from TRBV9 and TRBJ2-1; 13 nucleotides line up with TRBD2. V was pared by 2 bases and J by 9 bases, with 5 bases of the junction left unmatched. CDR3 length equals 15 residues. Germline CDR1 SGDLS, CDR2 YYNGEE. CDR3 coding DNA: TGTGCCAGCAGCGTTGCGGGGACTAGCGGGACTGAGCAGTTCTTC. As protein: CASSVAGTSGTEQFF.

CDR3 bases: TGTGCCAGCAGTCAGCCCGGGGACACTGAAGCTTTCTTT. This encodes CASSQPGDTEAFF. J is TRBJ1-1 and V is TRBV3-1 (or the pseudogene TRBV3-2); D is ambiguous. This CDR3 has 13 amino acids. CDR1 LGHDT and CDR2 YNNKEL come from the germline V gene (reference sequence). Trimming shortened V by 6 bases and J by 3 bases, and 11 bases separated the two germline ends.

The V call is TRBV7-9, the J call TRBJ1-2, with 7 bases matching TRBD1. This CDR3 comprises 15 residues. V lost 1 base, J lost 7 bases, and 9 bases stayed unmatched. CDR1 is SEHNR and CDR2 is FQNEAQ in the germline V gene (reference sequence). This CDR3 reads CASSLDLRQGGGYTF. In DNA, the CDR3 is TGTGCCAGCAGCTTAGATCTACGGCAGGGGGGTGGCTACACCTTC.

The chain couples TRBV7-3 to TRBJ2-1; no firm D call. The CDR3 runs 15 residues. The V gene lost 5 bases and the J gene lost 1 base, with 12 bases spanning the gap. Germline-derived CDR1 and CDR2 are SGHTA and FQGTGA. CDR3 bases: TGTGCCAGCAGCCTTGACTCATTATCCTACAATGAGCAGTTCTTC. Translation gives CASSLDSLSYNEQFF.

The chain carries TRBV3-1 (or the pseudogene TRBV3-2) and TRBJ1-2; the D gene is possibly TRBD1 (5 bases). Germline CDR1 reads LGHDT; CDR2 reads YNNKEL (reference sequence). V gave up 2 bases and J gave up 5 bases, with 12 bases separating them. The CDR3 has 14 residues. CDR3 residues: CASSQFQGDYGYTF. The DNA of the CDR3 is TGTGCCAGCAGCCAATTTCAAGGGGATTATGGCTACACCTTC.

The J gene is TRBJ2-3, the V gene TRBV18; 9 bases are shared with TRBD1. Germline trimming cut 5 bases from V and 2 bases from J; bases unmatched to any gene: 5. This CDR3 is built from 15 residues. Germline loops: CDR1 KGHSH, CDR2 LQKENI. The CDR3 sequence is CASSTGTGLTDTQYF. The CDR3 nucleotides are TGTGCCAGCTCAACCGGGACAGGGCTCACAGATACGCAGTATTTT.

The CDR3 DNA is TGTGCCAGCTCACCACCGGGGTTCAGGGATGGAAACACCATATATTTT. This translates into CASSPPGFRDGNTIYF. The chain links TRBV18 to TRBJ1-3, with D perhaps matching TRBD1 (5 bases). Germline V CDR1 and CDR2: KGHSH, LQKENI. Trimming took 0 bases from V and 3 from J, leaving 12 bases between them. This CDR3 has 16 residues.

With respect to this clone: Different DNA sequences within this sample yield the same CDR3. V gene TRBV5-6 combines with J gene TRBJ1-3; 7 bases match TRBD1. J gave up 2 bases and V 2 bases, and 1 base lay outside the gene matches. Per the germline V gene, CDR1 is SGHDT and CDR2 is YYEEEE. The CDR3 runs to 14 residues. The CDR3 spells CASSLRGPGNTIYF. In nucleotides, the CDR3 is TGTGCCAGCAGCTTAAGGGGGCCTGGAAACACCATATATTTT.

This chain connects TRBV5-4 to TRBJ2-1; TRBD2 agrees at 11 bases. From germline, CDR1 is SGHNT and CDR2 YYREEE (reference sequence). CDR3 length: 16 residues. V was pared by 0 bases and J by 7 bases, with 6 bases of the junction left unmatched. Here the CDR3 reads CASSLVRLAGRNEQFF. The CDR3 coding sequence is TGTGCCAGCAGCTTGGTCAGACTAGCGGGGAGGAATGAGCAGTTCTTC.

The chain has TRBV5-4 and TRBJ1-2, with TRBD1 matching 9 bases. Trimming cost V 5 bases and J 4 bases; bases outside gene matches: 6. The CDR3 length is 14 residues. Germline-derived CDR1 and CDR2 are SGHNT and YYREEE (reference sequence). The CDR3 loop reads CASRTGGATYGYTF. CDR3 bases: TGTGCCAGCAGAACAGGGGGCGCAACCTATGGCTACACCTTC. Variable domain in full (rest from reference TRBV5-4 and TRBJ1-2): ETGVTQSPTHLIKTRGQQVTLRCSSQSGHNTVSWYQQALGQGPQFIFQYYREEENGRGNFPPRFSGLQFPNYSSELNVNALELDDSALYLCASRTGGATYGYTFGSGTRLTVV.

This clone came up a few times. The V gene is TRBV18, the J gene TRBJ1-1; 7 bases are shared with TRBD1. CDR1 is KGHSH, CDR2 LQKENI, per germline. The V gene end was trimmed by 6 bases and the J gene end by 1 base; junction bases not matched to a gene: 8. The CDR3 runs 15 residues. DNA for the CDR3: TGTGCCAGCTCCCAGTCCACAGGGGAGAACACTGAAGCTTTCTTT. Translated: CASSQSTGENTEAFF.

The V gene is TRBV19, the J gene TRBJ1-1; 11 positions agree with TRBD1. The germline gives CDR1 LNHDA, CDR2 SQIVND (reference sequence). The junction had 8 bases not matched to a gene; V was cut back by 3 bases and J by 11 bases. The CDR3 has 14 residues. The CDR3 sequence is CASSIGQGAFAAFF. In DNA form, the CDR3 reads TGTGCCAGTAGTATCGGACAGGGGGCGTTTGCGGCTTTCTTT.

The chain uses TRBV10-3 and TRBJ1-3, with D perhaps matching TRBD1 (5 bases). This CDR3 spans 16 amino acids. Per the germline V gene, CDR1 is ENHRY and CDR2 is SYGVKD. Between the trimmed V and J ends, which lost 2 bases and 1 base, there was a span of 12 bases. The CDR3 region has the DNA TGTGCCATCAGTGAGCCCTTCGGGGGTTCTGGAAACACCATATATTTT. It translates to CAISEPFGGSGNTIYF.

This chain uses TRBV4-1 with TRBJ1-1; the match to TRBD1 covers 7 bases. V gave up 4 bases and J gave up 1 base; unmatched junction bases: 3. The germline gives CDR1 MGHRA, CDR2 YSYEKL. This CDR3 comprises 14 residues. The CDR3 bases are TGCGCCAGCAGCCCGTGGGACAGGAACACTGAAGCTTTCTTT. It specifies CASSPWDRNTEAFF.

The chain recombines TRBV19 with TRBJ1-1; 10 bases line up with TRBD1. The CDR3 contains 17 residues. Germline lookup yields CDR1 LNHDA and CDR2 SQIVND (reference sequence). J gave up 4 bases and V 5 bases, and 13 bases lay outside the gene matches. The CDR3 bases are TGTGCCAGTAGTCGGAACCGACAGGGGGCGCGGTTCACTGAAGCTTTCTTT. This sequence encodes CASSRNRQGARFTEAFF.

This sequence joins TRBV29-1 and TRBJ1-2, with D tentatively TRBD1 (6 bases). The V end lost 7 bases, the J end lost 7 bases, and 22 bases lay between the germline ends. CDR3 length: 14 residues. Germline-derived CDR1 and CDR2 are SQVTM and ANQGSEA. The CDR3 loop is CSGRRLPRGGGYTF. Here the CDR3 DNA reads TGCAGCGGCCGACGATTACCGAGGGGGGGTGGCTACACCTTC.

This chain uses TRBV4-3 with TRBJ1-1; no definite D call. The V gene's germline CDR1 is LGHNA and CDR2 YSLEER. The CDR3 has 15 residues. Trimming took off 0 bases at V and 3 bases at J, with 11 bases between the two ends. DNA for the CDR3: TGCGCCAGCAGCCAAGAAGGGAGGGAGGACACTGAAGCTTTCTTT. As protein: CASSQEGREDTEAFF.

This clone was recorded once. This CDR3 is CASSLNYYEQYF. For the CDR3, the DNA is TGTGCCAGCAGCTTAAATTACTACGAGCAGTACTTC. The chain carries TRBV7-2 and TRBJ2-7, with unresolved D. The V and J ends lost 2 bases and 3 bases respectively, with 5 bases between them. Germline values: CDR1 SGHTA, CDR2 FQGNSA. This CDR3 spans 12 amino acids.

The rearrangement links TRBV24-1 to TRBJ2-2, with D tentatively TRBD1 (6 bases). The CDR3 has 14 amino acids. Germline CDR1 KGHDR, CDR2 SFDVKD. The V gene lost 4 bases and the J gene lost 4 bases, with 9 bases spanning the gap. CDR3 bases: TGTGCCACCAGTGAGACAGGAATCACCGGGGAGCTGTTTTTT. It codes for CATSETGITGELFF.

The rearrangement uses TRBV5-1 and TRBJ1-2, with 7 bases that match TRBD1. The CDR3 length is 14 residues. Per germline, CDR1 SGHRS and CDR2 YFSETQ. Unmatched junction bases numbered 10, after V lost 3 bases and J lost 8 bases. The DNA of the CDR3 is TGCGCCAGCAGCTCCGTAACACAGGGGAACGGCTACACCTTC. It translates to CASSSVTQGNGYTF.